The subject of this entry is one TCR beta chain. Its antigen is unidentified. A library of TCRbeta sequences, prepared with unique molecular identifiers, was generated. TCRdb reprocessed the PCR reads via MiXCR and lists one record per CDR3 protein. The table includes just over 950,000 distinct CDR3 sequences, roughly 29% detected once. Germline V gives CDR1 SQVTM, CDR2 ANQGSEA. This CDR3 is 13 amino acids long. V was pared by 5 bases and J by 7 bases, with 14 bases between. This sample is part of a study of T-cell reconstitution after alpha-beta-depleted transplantation in children. Study results and caveats: It was newly produced T cells that mostly accounted for T-cell counts and diversity one year after transplant.

The chain joins TRBV29-1 to TRBJ1-4, with D possibly matching TRBD1 (6 bases). The clonotype comes from a boy less than two years old who had a stem cell transplant for SCID, so the T cells may come from the graft donor. Source: PBMCs, mostly from graft donor cells, taken 360 days after TCRalphabeta/CD19-depleted stem cell transplant. DNA for the CDR3: TGCAGCGTTCAAGGGGGGCTCAGTGAAAAACTGTTTTTT. Translation gives CSVQGGLSEKLFF.